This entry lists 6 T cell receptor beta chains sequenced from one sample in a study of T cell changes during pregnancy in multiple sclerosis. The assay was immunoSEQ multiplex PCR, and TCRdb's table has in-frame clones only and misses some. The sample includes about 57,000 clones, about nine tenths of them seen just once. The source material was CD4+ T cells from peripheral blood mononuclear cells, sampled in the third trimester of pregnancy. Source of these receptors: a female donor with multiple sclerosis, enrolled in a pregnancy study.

The CDR3 reads CASSYPDSNQPQHF. CDR3 DNA: TGTGCCAGCAGTTACCCAGATAGCAATCAGCCCCAGCATTTT. The chain couples TRBV28 to TRBJ1-5; D gene ambiguous. Germline V CDR1 and CDR2: MDHEN, SYDVKM. The CDR3 spans 14 residues. Trimming removed 4 bases from V and 0 bases from J, with 7 bases in between.

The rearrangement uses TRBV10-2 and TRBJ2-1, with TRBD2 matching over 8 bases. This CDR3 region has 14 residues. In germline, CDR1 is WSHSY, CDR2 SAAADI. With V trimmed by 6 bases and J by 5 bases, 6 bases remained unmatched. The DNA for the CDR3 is TGCGCCAGCAGGCCGCTAGCGGGCGACAATGAGCAGTTCTTC. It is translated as CASRPLAGDNEQFF.

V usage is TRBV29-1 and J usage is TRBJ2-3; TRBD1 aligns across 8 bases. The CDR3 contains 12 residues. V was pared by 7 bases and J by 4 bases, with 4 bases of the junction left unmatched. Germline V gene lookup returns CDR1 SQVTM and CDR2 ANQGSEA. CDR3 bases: TGCAGCGGAGCACAGGGGGCAGATACGCAGTATTTT. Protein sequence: CSGAQGADTQYF.

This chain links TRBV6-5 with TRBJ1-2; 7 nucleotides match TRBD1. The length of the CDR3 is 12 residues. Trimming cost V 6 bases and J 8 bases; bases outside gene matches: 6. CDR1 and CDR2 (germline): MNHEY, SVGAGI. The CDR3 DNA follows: TGTGCCAGCAGGGAGGGGGCGCGGGGCTACACCTTC. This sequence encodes CASREGARGYTF.

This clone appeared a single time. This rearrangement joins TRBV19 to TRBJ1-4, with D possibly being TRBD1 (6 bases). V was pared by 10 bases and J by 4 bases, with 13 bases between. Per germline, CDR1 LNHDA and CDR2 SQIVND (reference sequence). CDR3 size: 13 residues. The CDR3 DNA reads TGTGCCACCAAGGAACAGGGTAATGAAAAACTGTTTTTT. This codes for CATKEQGNEKLFF.

The CDR3 loop is CASRQGAFGTEAFF. Here the CDR3 DNA reads TGCGCCAGCAGACAGGGGGCATTTGGCACTGAAGCTTTCTTT. The chain links TRBV5-1 to TRBJ1-1; 9 bases fit TRBD1. Germline V gives CDR1 SGHRS, CDR2 YFSETQ. The CDR3 length is 14 residues. V was pared by 5 bases and J by 4 bases, with 6 bases of the junction left unmatched.